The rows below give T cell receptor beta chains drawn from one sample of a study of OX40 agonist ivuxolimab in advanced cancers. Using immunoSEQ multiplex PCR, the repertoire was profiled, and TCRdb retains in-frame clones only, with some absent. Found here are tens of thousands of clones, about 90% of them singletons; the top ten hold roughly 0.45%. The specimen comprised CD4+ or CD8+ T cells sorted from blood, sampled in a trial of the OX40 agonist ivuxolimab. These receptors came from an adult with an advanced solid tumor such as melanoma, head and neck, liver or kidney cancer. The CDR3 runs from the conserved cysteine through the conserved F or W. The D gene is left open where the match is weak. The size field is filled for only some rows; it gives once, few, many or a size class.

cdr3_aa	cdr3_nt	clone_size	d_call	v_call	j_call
CASSQARGFEQFF	TGTGCCAGCAGCCAGGCGAGGGGGTTCGAGCAGTTCTTC	-	-	TRBV14	TRBJ2-1
CASRPQGGSEQPQHF	TGTGCCAGCAGGCCCCAGGGGGGTTCTGAGCAGCCCCAGCATTTT	-	TRBD1	TRBV6-4	TRBJ1-5
CAISESQGLGEKLFF	TGTGCCATCAGTGAGTCCCAGGGTCTGGGTGAAAAACTGTTTTTT	-	-	TRBV10-3	TRBJ1-4
CASSLGWSSYEQYF	TGTGCCAGCAGCTTGGGTTGGTCCAGCTACGAGCAGTACTTC	-	-	TRBV5-5	TRBJ2-7
CASSVRGAGELFF	TGCGCCAGCAGTGTCCGGGGGGCCGGGGAGCTGTTTTTT	-	TRBD2	TRBV5-1	TRBJ2-2
CSVYRGTEAFF	TGCAGCGTCTACAGGGGGACTGAAGCTTTCTTT	-	TRBD1	TRBV29-1	TRBJ1-1
CASSTGTSGTYEQYF	TGTGCCAGCAGCACCGGGACTAGCGGGACGTACGAGCAGTACTTC	-	TRBD2	TRBV5-8	TRBJ2-7
CAWSLTGDGYTF	TGTGCCTGGTCCTTGACAGGGGATGGCTACACCTTC	-	TRBD1	TRBV30	TRBJ1-2
CSSGREEGEQFF	TGCAGTAGCGGGAGGGAGGAGGGTGAGCAGTTCTTC	-	TRBD2	TRBV29-1	TRBJ2-1
CASSRTGSETQYF	TGTGCCAGTAGCCGGACAGGTAGTGAGACCCAGTACTTC	-	TRBD1	TRBV19	TRBJ2-5
CASSGTGVGMNTEAFF	TGTGCCAGCTCCGGGACAGGGGTTGGCATGAACACTGAAGCTTTCTTT	once	TRBD1	TRBV18	TRBJ1-1
CASSVTSANNEQFF	TGTGCCAGCAGCGTAACTAGCGCGAACAATGAGCAGTTCTTC	-	TRBD2	TRBV9	TRBJ2-1
CASSRDRVYEKLFF	TGTGCCAGCAGTCGGGACAGAGTCTATGAAAAACTGTTTTTT	-	TRBD1	TRBV6-5	TRBJ1-4
CASSELGGGGTDTQYF	TGTGCCAGCAGTGAATTGGGAGGGGGCGGCACAGATACGCAGTATTTT	-	-	TRBV6-1	TRBJ2-3
CASSSILADYNEQFF	TGCGCCAGCAGCTCAATACTAGCGGATTACAATGAGCAGTTCTTC	once	TRBD2	TRBV5-1	TRBJ2-1
CASSRLAGATYEQYF	TGTGCCAGCAGCCGACTAGCGGGAGCCACTTACGAGCAGTACTTC	-	TRBD2	TRBV7-2	TRBJ2-7
CAISSAGTGSTGELFF	TGTGCCATCAGTTCAGCCGGGACAGGGTCCACCGGGGAGCTGTTTTTT	-	TRBD1	TRBV10-3	TRBJ2-2
CASTTDRDQETQYF	TGTGCCAGCACCACTGACAGAGACCAAGAGACCCAGTACTTC	-	-	TRBV21-1	TRBJ2-5
CAISDLQGSNEKLFF	TGTGCCATCAGTGACCTGCAGGGTTCTAATGAAAAACTGTTTTTT	-	-	TRBV10-3	TRBJ1-4
CAWSRWGGEGEKLFF	TGTGCCTGGAGTAGGTGGGGTGGAGAGGGTGAAAAACTGTTTTTT	once	-	TRBV30	TRBJ1-4
CASSPNTDTQYF	TGTGCCAGCTCACCCAACACAGATACGCAGTATTTT	-	-	TRBV18	TRBJ2-3
CASSLQGIYEQYF	TGTGCCAGCAGCTTACAGGGGATATACGAGCAGTACTTC	-	-	TRBV7-2	TRBJ2-7
CAISEITGTGVGELFF	TGTGCCATCAGTGAAATAACCGGGACAGGGGTAGGGGAGCTGTTTTTT	-	TRBD1	TRBV10-3	TRBJ2-2
CASTTGGYETQYF	TGTGCCAGCACCACCGGGGGGTATGAGACCCAGTACTTC	-	TRBD2	TRBV5-5	TRBJ2-5
CATSIVGARTGELFF	TGTGCCACCAGCATAGTAGGGGCGAGAACCGGGGAGCTGTTTTTT	-	-	TRBV15	TRBJ2-2
CASSIYLAYGYTF	TGTGCCAGTAGTATATATCTGGCCTATGGCTACACCTTC	-	-	TRBV19	TRBJ1-2
CAWSRQGGFTEAFF	TGTGCCTGGAGTCGACAGGGCGGCTTCACTGAAGCTTTCTTT	-	TRBD1	TRBV30	TRBJ1-1
CASRRSRDDGNTIYF	TGTGCCAGCAGACGTTCCCGGGACGATGGAAACACCATATATTTT	-	-	TRBV7-2	TRBJ1-3
CASSRDSGRGAGELFF	TGTGCCAGCAGCCGGGATAGCGGGAGAGGGGCCGGGGAGCTGTTTTTT	-	TRBD2	TRBV4-2	TRBJ2-2
CASSLEGTGGGTEAFF	TGCGCCAGCAGCTTGGAGGGGACAGGGGGCGGCACTGAAGCTTTCTTT	-	TRBD1	TRBV5-1	TRBJ1-1
CASSLAVHSGSEADEQFF	TGTGCCAGCAGCTTGGCCGTCCATAGCGGGAGCGAGGCAGATGAGCAGTTCTTC	once	TRBD2	TRBV5-5	TRBJ2-1
CASSMAPYGYTF	TGTGCCAGTAGTATGGCCCCGTATGGCTACACCTTC	-	-	TRBV19	TRBJ1-2
CASSLKARLAGFGEQYF	TGTGCCAGCAGTTTAAAGGCGAGACTAGCGGGTTTCGGCGAGCAGTACTTC	-	TRBD2	TRBV27	TRBJ2-7
CASSLVSGRRNEQFF	TGTGCCAGCAGCTTGGTAAGCGGGAGGAGGAATGAGCAGTTCTTC	-	TRBD2	TRBV5-5	TRBJ2-1
CASSVDLATYEQYF	TGTGCCAGCAGCGTAGATCTAGCAACCTACGAGCAGTACTTC	-	-	TRBV9	TRBJ2-7
CSVSGGPGVYGYTF	TGCAGCGTGTCTGGTGGACCGGGGGTTTATGGCTACACCTTC	-	-	TRBV29-1	TRBJ1-2
CASSLSRDARSTDTQYF	TGTGCCAGCAGCCTCTCACGGGACGCCAGAAGCACAGATACGCAGTATTTT	-	-	TRBV4-2	TRBJ2-3
CASSIRVEAEKLFF	TGTGCCAGTAGTATAAGAGTAGAGGCTGAAAAACTGTTTTTT	-	-	TRBV19	TRBJ1-4
CASSYGGNYEQYF	TGTGCCAGCAGTTACGGAGGTAACTACGAGCAGTACTTC	-	-	TRBV6-5	TRBJ2-7
CSARQGSGANVLTF	TGCAGCGCCCGACAGGGGTCTGGGGCCAACGTCCTGACTTTC	-	TRBD1	TRBV29-1	TRBJ2-6
CASWVSSYEQYF	TGTGCCAGCTGGGTAAGCTCCTACGAGCAGTACTTC	once	-	TRBV2	TRBJ2-7
CASSPGLRGVDSPLHF	TGCGCCAGCAGCCCGGGACTACGGGGAGTGGATTCACCCCTCCACTTT	-	-	TRBV4-1	TRBJ1-6
CASSTGSPGDTQYF	TGTGCCAGCAGCACTGGGAGCCCTGGGGATACGCAGTATTTT	-	-	TRBV5-4	TRBJ2-3
CASSPGDPHVSIREQYF	TGTGCCAGCAGTCCAGGCGACCCACACGTCAGTATTCGGGAGCAGTACTTC	-	-	TRBV7-4	TRBJ2-7
CASSEWARDEQFF	TGTGCCAGCAGTGAATGGGCCAGGGATGAGCAGTTCTTC	-	-	TRBV25-1	TRBJ2-1
CASSYPGEKLFF	TGTGCCAGCAGCTACCCGGGGGAAAAACTGTTTTTT	-	-	TRBV7-2	TRBJ1-4
CASSLGFLYEQYF	TGTGCCAGCAGCTTAGGCTTTCTCTACGAGCAGTACTTC	-	-	TRBV5-4	TRBJ2-7
CASSPERGSQYF	TGTGCCAGCAGCCCCGAAAGGGGGTCTCAGTACTTC	-	-	TRBV7-2	TRBJ2-7
CASSPQNQPQHF	TGTGCCAGCAGTCCCCAAAATCAGCCCCAGCATTTT	-	-	TRBV27	TRBJ1-5
CASSLVISGRSPPSGANVLTF	TGTGCCAGCAGCTTAGTAATTAGCGGGAGGTCCCCGCCCTCTGGGGCCAACGTCCTGACTTTC	once	TRBD2	TRBV7-8	TRBJ2-6
CASSSGTGMGEQYF	TGTGCCAGCAGCTCGGGGACAGGGATGGGCGAGCAGTACTTC	-	TRBD1	TRBV7-6	TRBJ2-7
CASSPGENTEAFF	TGTGCCAGCTCACCAGGGGAGAACACTGAAGCTTTCTTT	once	-	TRBV18	TRBJ1-1